Listed below are T cell receptor beta chains from one sample, sequenced in a study of T cell clusters in autoimmune cytopenias. TCRdb reprocessed the multiplex PCR reads and stores each CDR3 protein as one record, lacking DNA. This table holds 15,000 or so distinct CDR3 sequences. What was sequenced was peripheral blood. The receptors here all came from a human donor with an autoimmune cytopenia or autoimmune hepatitis (not recorded which). CDR3s include the opening cysteine and the closing phenylalanine or tryptophan. Size is omitted from some rows. Given values are once, few, many or a class for expanded clones.

v_call	j_call	clone_size	cdr3_aa
TRBV19	TRBJ1-3	-	CASSIETASGNTIYF
TRBV7-2	TRBJ2-5	-	CASSSTGRGETQYF
TRBV19	TRBJ1-1	-	CASSIVESSTEAFF
TRBV6-4	TRBJ2-1	-	CAISESGTISSYNEQFF
TRBV19	TRBJ2-2	medium-sized	CASSPYGVRFSSGTGELFF
TRBV29-1	TRBJ2-7	-	CSVVRDGTYEQYF
TRBV6-1	TRBJ2-5	medium-sized	CASSELRGLLEETQYF
TRBV19	TRBJ2-1	medium-sized	CASSRGTPSYNEQFF
TRBV6-1	TRBJ2-1	-	CASRLAQHVYNEQFF
TRBV5-1	TRBJ1-1	-	CASRLGQKNTEAFF
TRBV11-2	TRBJ2-1	-	CASSLGVSMRNEQFF
TRBV10-3	TRBJ1-4	-	CAISEQDRAEKLFF
TRBV6-5	TRBJ1-2	-	CASTEPTGSYGYTF
TRBV5-1	TRBJ1-1	-	CASSSGDGNTEAFF
TRBV6-5	TRBJ1-1	-	CASRGTVNTEAFF
TRBV6-5	TRBJ1-4	medium-sized	CASRIGQGDGNEKLFF
TRBV12-3/TRBV12-4	TRBJ2-1	-	CASSRLASSYNEQFF
TRBV5-4	TRBJ1-1	-	CASSLDRFPEAFF
TRBV7-9	TRBJ1-4	-	CASTSRGEKLFF
TRBV12-3/TRBV12-4	TRBJ2-5	-	CASTLLAGAETQYF
TRBV7-9	TRBJ2-3	-	CASSLGTGGGRHTQYF
TRBV6-5	TRBJ2-1	-	CASGGQFSYEQFF
TRBV7-9	TRBJ1-5	-	CASSLAWRDQPQHF
TRBV5-6	TRBJ2-1	-	CASSLGLSGNNEQFF